This TCR beta chain is drawn from a study of shared clonotypes between healthy human individuals. Study results and caveats: Among the subsets, naive ones generally showed larger estimated richness than memory ones.

Naive CD45RA+ and memory CD45RA-negative subsets were split from CD4+ cells. Repertoires were generated with immunoSEQ multiplex PCR, while TCRdb's copy carries only in-frame clones and drops some. The sample has over a million clones, 78% seen once. In this sample, this clone turned up a few times. The antigen is unknown. The sequenced sample consisted of memory CD4+ T cells from PBMCs. Subset given: CD45RA-negative fraction. This TCR was sampled from a man between 18 and 29 years old in good health. Some clones in this sample may be carry-over from other donors' samples.

The CDR3 is CASRKDRGPGNTEAFF. DNA for the CDR3: TGTGCCAGCAGGAAGGACAGGGGGCCAGGGAACACTGAAGCTTTCTTT. The chain couples TRBV2 to TRBJ1-1; 11 positions agree with TRBD1. The ends lost 6 bases at V and 1 base at J; junction bases unmatched: 7. Per germline, CDR1 SNHLY and CDR2 FYNNEI. This CDR3 has 16 amino acids.